The 10 T cell receptor beta chains below all came from one sample that was sequenced in a study of blood T cell repertoires in COVID-19. Only in-frame clones appear in the TCRdb table, and some are missing; sequencing was by immunoSEQ multiplex PCR. The sample holds 150,000 to 200,000 clones; roughly 87% are singletons and the top ten take around 8%. Material: peripheral blood. These receptors all come from a woman in her seventies with COVID-19, enrolled during active disease.

As to this clone: Other DNA sequences in the same sample also yield this CDR3. The chain carries TRBV19 and TRBJ1-4; D not certain. The V and J ends lost 3 bases and 5 bases respectively, with 7 bases between them. The V gene's germline CDR1 is LNHDA and CDR2 SQIVND (reference sequence). The CDR3 runs 13 residues. The CDR3 DNA is TGTGCCAGTAGTATGACCGGGAATGAAAAACTGTTTTTT. This translates into CASSMTGNEKLFF.

V is TRBV30 and J is TRBJ2-3; the D is unclear. Trimming left V 4 bases short and J 3 bases short, with 5 bases between. Germline assignment: CDR1 GTSNPN and CDR2 SVGIG (reference sequence). The CDR3 spans 11 residues. CDR3 DNA sequence: TGTGCCTGGACTAATACAGATACGCAGTATTTT. This encodes CAWTNTDTQYF.

This sequence joins TRBV11-2 and TRBJ2-3; 12 bases are shared with TRBD1. V shed 5 bases and J 4 bases; nucleotides not matched to a gene: 7. The CDR3 totals 16 residues. Germline CDR1 reads SGHAT; CDR2 reads FQNNGV. The CDR3 sequence is CASSPGTGGWSDTQYF. DNA of the CDR3: TGTGCCAGCAGCCCAGGGACAGGGGGCTGGTCAGATACGCAGTATTTT.

This chain joins TRBV5-6 and TRBJ2-6; TRBD1 aligns across 11 bases. Losses at the gene ends were 4 bases for V and 12 bases for J; bases not matched to a gene: 6. From germline, CDR1 is SGHDT and CDR2 YYEEEE. This CDR3 comprises 14 residues. Written as DNA, the CDR3 is TGTGCCAGCAGCCCAGGGACAGGGGGTATCGTCCTGACTTTC. The encoded protein is CASSPGTGGIVLTF. The full variable domain, rest sourced from reference TRBV5-6 and TRBJ2-6, is DAGVTQSPTHLIKTRGQQVTLRCSPKSGHDTVSWYQQALGQGPQFIFQYYEEEERQRGNFPDRFSGHQFPNYSSELNVNALLLGDSALYLCASSPGTGGIVLTFGAGSRLTVL.

The sample holds many counts of this clone. This rearrangement joins TRBV6-2 or TRBV6-3 to TRBJ2-7; 8 bases agree with TRBD2. Per germline, CDR1 MNHEY and CDR2 SVGEGT. The CDR3 length is 15 residues. V shed 8 bases and J 0 bases; nucleotides not matched to a gene: 9. The DNA for the CDR3 is TGTGCCAGCCGTTCTAGCGGGTTGAGCTCCTACGAGCAGTACTTC. It yields the protein CASRSSGLSSYEQYF.

J is TRBJ2-7 and V is TRBV7-2; 13 nucleotides agree with TRBD2. The length of the CDR3 is 16 residues. V gave up 3 bases and J gave up 1 base; unmatched junction bases: 3. Looked up from germline, CDR1 is SGHTA and CDR2 is FQGNSA. The CDR3 DNA follows: TGTGCCAGCAGCTTGGGACTAGCGGGGACTTCCTACGAGCAGTACTTC. Translating gives CASSLGLAGTSYEQYF. Variable domain in full (rest from reference TRBV7-2 and TRBJ2-7): GAGVSQSPSNKVTEKGKDVELRCDPISGHTALYWYRQSLGQGLEFLIYFQGNSAPDKSGLPSDRFSAERTGGSVSTLTIQRTQQEDSAVYLCASSLGLAGTSYEQYFGPGTRLTVT.

The chain carries TRBV5-1 and TRBJ2-7; no clear D. Germline CDR1 SGHRS, CDR2 YFSETQ. V shed 0 bases and J shed 3 bases, with 4 bases lying between them. CDR3 length: 12 amino acids. CDR3 sequence: CASSLDLYEQYF. In DNA, the CDR3 is TGCGCCAGCAGCTTGGATCTCTACGAGCAGTACTTC.

J is TRBJ1-4 and V is TRBV7-6; D not certain. Trimming took 4 bases from V and 8 from J, leaving 17 bases between them. Germline V gives CDR1 SGHVS, CDR2 FNYEAQ. The CDR3 has 15 amino acids. CDR3 DNA sequence: TGTGCCAGCAGCTCCCCCTTTGCAGGCGTGGAAAAACTGTTTTTT. Protein sequence: CASSSPFAGVEKLFF. Full variable domain (missing parts from reference TRBV7-6 and TRBJ1-4): GAGVSQSPRYKVTKRGQDVALRCDPISGHVSLYWYRQALGQGPEFLTYFNYEAQQDKSGLPNDRFSAERPEGSISTLTIQRTEQRDSAMYRCASSSPFAGVEKLFFGSGTQLSVL.

This chain links TRBV5-1 with TRBJ2-2; 11 positions match TRBD2. This CDR3 has 20 amino acids. Germline-derived CDR1 and CDR2 are SGHRS and YFSETQ. Trimming at V came to 0 bases and at J to 4 bases, leaving 14 bases not matched to a gene. This chain's CDR3 is CASSLDIAGGPRRGTGELFF. CDR3 nucleotide sequence: TGCGCCAGCAGCTTGGATATAGCGGGAGGGCCGCGTAGGGGCACCGGGGAGCTGTTTTTT.

The genes are TRBV19 and TRBJ2-1; 11 bases line up with TRBD2. CDR1 LNHDA and CDR2 SQIVND come from the germline V gene (reference sequence). The CDR3 totals 15 residues. Trimming removed 1 base from V and 8 bases from J; junction bases left unmatched: 4. The CDR3 region has the DNA TGTGCCAGTAGTATAGTGACTAGCGGGACCTATGAGCAGTTCTTC. Amino acids: CASSIVTSGTYEQFF.